This entry lists 20 T cell receptor beta chains sequenced from one sample in a study of human T cells and chemical hapten exposure. Described time point: pre-sensitization, week 0. Treatment defined: therapeutic diphenylcyclopropenone sensitization with weekly scalp DPC. TCRdb re-derived calls from the RACE reads in MiXCR, one entry per CDR3 protein. The sample holds more than 150,000 distinct CDR3 sequences; nearly 30% are singletons and the top ten take about 2.8%. The source was whole blood, collected in connection with sensitization to the hapten diphenylcyclopropenone (DPC). Receptors originate from a woman in her twenties or thirties with alopecia areata. Some clones in this sample may be carry-over from other donors' samples.

This clonotype was detected a few times. The rearrangement links TRBV25-1 to TRBJ2-7, with 11 positions matching TRBD1. The germline gives CDR1 MGHDK, CDR2 SYGVNS. V dropped 4 bases and J dropped 8; count of bases not matched to a gene: 1. The CDR3 covers 12 residues. The CDR3 is CASSGTGGQQYF. The CDR3 bases are TGTGCCAGCAGTGGGACAGGGGGCCAGCAGTACTTC.

The rearrangement joins TRBV12-3 or TRBV12-4 to TRBJ1-5; D not certain. V was pared by 4 bases and J by 4 bases, with 8 bases between. The CDR3 is 13 residues long. CDR3 sequence (DNA): TGTGCCAGCAGTTGGAGCAGGAATCAGCCCCAGCATTTT. Its protein is CASSWSRNQPQHF.

This clonotype has only a few counts. The V call is TRBV10-3, the J call TRBJ1-1; D not certain. Deletions cut 10 bases from V and 2 bases from J, with 14 bases between. The germline CDR1 and CDR2 sequences are ENHRY and SYGVKD. This CDR3 comprises 13 residues. The DNA for the CDR3 is TGTGCCACCGCCCCAGACCTCAACACTGAAGCTTTCTTT. It encodes CATAPDLNTEAFF.

A few counts support this clonotype. A junction end diverges from the germline sequence, so it may reflect a read error. This CDR3 reads CASSLDSSKTGELFF. The CDR3 nucleotides read TGTGCCAGCAGTTTGGATTCGTCGAAGACCGGGGAGCTGTTTTTT. The V and J genes are TRBV7-3 and TRBJ2-2, with D hard to call. CDR3 length equals 15 residues. CDR1 and CDR2 (germline): SGHTA, FQGTGA.

This rearrangement joins TRBV11-2 to TRBJ2-1; D ambiguous. Germline V gives CDR1 SGHAT, CDR2 FQNNGV. The CDR3 totals 12 residues. The ends were cut back, 2 bases at V and 10 bases at J, with 9 bases in the middle. The CDR3 DNA reads as TGTGCCAGCAGCTTACGGACCCGGGAGCAGTTCTTC. This codes for CASSLRTREQFF.

V is TRBV15 and J is TRBJ1-1; the D is unclear. Germline assignment: CDR1 LNHNV and CDR2 YYDKDF (reference sequence). Trimming left V 3 bases short and J 1 base short, with 6 bases between. The CDR3 contains 13 residues. The CDR3 DNA reads as TGTGCCACCAGCAGGCAGGAGAACACTGAAGCTTTCTTT. Protein product: CATSRQENTEAFF.

CDR3 residues: CASSPRQGGLYEQYF. The CDR3 bases are TGTGCCAGCAGCCCCCGACAGGGGGGACTCTACGAGCAGTACTTC. The chain links TRBV7-9 to TRBJ2-7, with 9 bases matching TRBD1. Looked up from germline, CDR1 is SEHNR and CDR2 is FQNEAQ (reference sequence). J gave up 3 bases and V 5 bases, and 8 bases lay outside the gene matches. This CDR3 comprises 15 residues.

In this sample, this clonotype turned up a few times. The chain combines TRBV28 with TRBJ1-6; D is undetermined. V was cut by 5 bases and J by 10 bases, with 15 bases left in between. The CDR3 spans 14 residues. Germline V gene lookup returns CDR1 MDHEN and CDR2 SYDVKM. CDR3 coding DNA: TGTGCCAGCAGTCCTGGTGGGGAGGGATCACCCCTCCACTTT. This translates into CASSPGGEGSPLHF. Full variable domain (rest looked up from reference TRBV28 and TRBJ1-6): DVKVTQSSRYLVKRTGEKVFLECVQDMDHENMFWYRQDPGLGLRLIYFSYDVKMKEKGDIPEGYSVSREKKERFSLILESASTNQTSMYLCASSPGGEGSPLHFGNGTRLTVT.

Written as DNA, the CDR3 is TGTGCCAGCAGCAAAGCCGGGTCTGGGGCCAACGTCCTGACTTTC. It translates to CASSKAGSGANVLTF. The V call is TRBV21-1, the J call TRBJ2-6. TRBV21-1 is a pseudogene locus. The CDR3 extends over 15 amino acids.

The rearrangement joins TRBV7-8 to TRBJ2-3, with a possible D match to TRBD2 (5 bases). V lost 4 bases to trimming and J lost 1 base, with 15 bases between them. The CDR3 consists of 16 residues. Germline CDR1 reads SGHVS; CDR2 reads FQNEAQ. CDR3 nucleotides: TGTGCCAGCAGCTCCGTGGCGGGTGCAGGCACAGATACGCAGTATTTT. Translated: CASSSVAGAGTDTQYF.

Of note for this clonotype: One end of the junction varies from germline; a read error may be responsible. This rearrangement joins TRBV7-2 to TRBJ2-1; 7 bases line up with TRBD2. Looked up from germline, CDR1 is SGHTA and CDR2 is FQGNSA. CDR3 length equals 13 residues. The CDR3 loop is CASSLDQGTISVF. CDR3 sequence (DNA): TGTGCCAGCAGCTTAGATCAAGGGACTATATCGGTCTTC.

This clonotype was counted many times. V usage is TRBV29-1 and J usage is TRBJ2-2; the match to TRBD1 covers 9 bases. V dropped 6 bases and J dropped 5; count of bases not matched to a gene: 7. CDR3 length equals 14 residues. Germline assignment: CDR1 SQVTM and CDR2 ANQGSEA. CDR3 sequence (DNA): TGCAGCGTAGCCGGGACAGGGATTACCGGGGAGCTGTTTTTT. Translation: CSVAGTGITGELFF.

This clonotype came up a few times. The J gene is TRBJ1-2, the V gene TRBV2, with TRBD1 matching over 7 bases. The V and J ends lost 5 bases and 4 bases, in that order; junction bases with no gene match: 4. Germline V gene lookup returns CDR1 SNHLY and CDR2 FYNNEI. The CDR3 has 13 amino acids. The CDR3 nucleotides are TGTGCCAGCAGTCGAACAGGGGCCTATGGCTACACCTTC. Protein product: CASSRTGAYGYTF. Using reference TRBV2 and TRBJ1-2 for the parts outside the CDR3, the full variable domain is EPEVTQTPSHQVTQMGQEVILRCVPISNHLYFYWYRQILGQKVEFLVSFYNNEISEKSEIFDDQFSVERPDGSNFTLKIRSTKLEDSAMYFCASSRTGAYGYTFGSGTRLTVV.

Only a few counts were recorded for this clonotype. The rearrangement links TRBV28 to TRBJ2-4; possible D gene TRBD2, 6 bases. The V gene's germline CDR1 is MDHEN and CDR2 SYDVKM. The V end lost 5 bases, the J end lost 4 bases, and 12 bases lay between the germline ends. This CDR3 comprises 14 residues. The CDR3 region has the DNA TGTGCCAGCAGTGATAGTAGCGGTAAAAACATTCAGTACTTC. Protein sequence: CASSDSSGKNIQYF.

The chain uses TRBV29-1 and TRBJ1-1, with a weak D call TRBD1 (6 bases). Deletions cut 1 base from V and 1 base from J, with 7 bases between. Germline V gene data show CDR1 as SQVTM and CDR2 as ANQGSEA. The CDR3 runs to 13 residues. The CDR3, as DNA: TGCAGCGTTGAAGGACAGGAGAACACTGAAGCTTTCTTT. It specifies CSVEGQENTEAFF.

This clonotype came up a few times. The chain combines TRBV20-1 with TRBJ2-1; 14 nucleotides align to TRBD2. The V and J ends lost 3 bases and 7 bases, in that order; junction bases with no gene match: 5. CDR1 is DFQATT, CDR2 SNEGSKA, per germline (reference sequence). The CDR3 has 15 amino acids. The DNA for the CDR3 is TGCAGTGCTAGCGGACTAGCGGGAGGAAGGAATGAGCAGTTCTTC. It specifies CSASGLAGGRNEQFF.

This clonotype has only a few counts. The chain recombines TRBV28 with TRBJ1-6; D gene unclear. V gave up 5 bases and J gave up 6 bases, with 11 bases separating them. This CDR3 spans 14 amino acids. The germline gives CDR1 MDHEN, CDR2 SYDVKM. The CDR3: CASSLTTVNSPLHF. The DNA for the CDR3 is TGTGCCAGCAGTCTGACCACAGTTAATTCACCCCTCCACTTT.

This clonotype was detected only once. At one end the junction does not follow the germline gene, possibly because of a read error. The CDR3 DNA is TGCGTCAGCAGCTTTACAGGGCCGACTGAAGCTTTCTTT. Translating it yields CVSSFTGPTEAFF. This sequence joins TRBV5-1 and TRBJ1-1; the D gene is possibly TRBD1 (6 bases). Germline loops: CDR1 SGHRS, CDR2 YFSETQ. The CDR3 loop spans 13 amino acids. The variable domain in full, completed from reference TRBV5-1 and TRBJ1-1, reads KAGVTQTPRYLIKTRGQQVTLSCSPISGHRSVSWYQQTPGQGLQFLFEYFSETQRNKGNFPGRFSGRQFSNSRSEMNVSTLELGDSALYLCVSSFTGPTEAFFGQGTRLTVV.

This clonotype occurred a few times. V is TRBV29-1 and J is TRBJ1-4, with 8 nucleotides matching TRBD1. This CDR3 has 12 amino acids. Looked up from germline, CDR1 is SQVTM and CDR2 is ANQGSEA. V shed 4 bases, J shed 7 bases, and the junction held 2 bases outside the gene matches. CDR3 DNA: TGCAGCGTTGGACAGGGGCGTGAAAAACTGTTTTTT. Translation: CSVGQGREKLFF.

This clonotype was seen a handful of times. The chain links TRBV10-3 to TRBJ1-3; D is perhaps TRBD1 (5 bases). V lost 10 bases and J 2 bases, leaving 21 bases between the germline ends. Per the germline V gene, CDR1 is ENHRY and CDR2 is SYGVKD. CDR3 length: 16 residues. The CDR3 DNA is TGTGCCACCACGCAAGAAACCGCGGGGGCTGGAAACACCATATATTTT. This translates into CATTQETAGAGNTIYF.